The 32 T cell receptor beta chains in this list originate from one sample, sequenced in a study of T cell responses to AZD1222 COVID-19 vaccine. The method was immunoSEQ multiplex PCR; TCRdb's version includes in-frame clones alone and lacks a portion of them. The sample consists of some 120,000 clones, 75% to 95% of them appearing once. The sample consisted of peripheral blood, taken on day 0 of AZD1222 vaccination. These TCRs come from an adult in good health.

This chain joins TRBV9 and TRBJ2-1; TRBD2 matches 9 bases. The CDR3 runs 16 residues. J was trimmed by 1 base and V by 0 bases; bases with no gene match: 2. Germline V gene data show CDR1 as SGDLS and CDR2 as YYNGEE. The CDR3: CASSVASGTSYNEQFF. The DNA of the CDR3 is TGTGCCAGCAGCGTAGCTAGCGGGACATCCTACAATGAGCAGTTCTTC.

CDR3 loop: CASSQDTLSPGRGQPQHF. The CDR3, as DNA: TGCGCCAGCAGCCAAGATACGTTAAGTCCAGGGAGAGGTCAGCCCCAGCATTTT. V and J are TRBV4-1 and TRBJ1-5; the D gene is possibly TRBD1 (5 bases). This CDR3 is 18 amino acids long. Trimming cost V 0 bases and J 6 bases, with 21 bases left between them. Germline loops: CDR1 MGHRA, CDR2 YSYEKL.

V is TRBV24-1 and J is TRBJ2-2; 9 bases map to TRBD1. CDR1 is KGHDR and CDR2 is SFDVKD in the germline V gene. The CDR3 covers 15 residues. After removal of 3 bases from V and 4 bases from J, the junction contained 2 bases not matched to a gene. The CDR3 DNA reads TGTGCCACCAGTGATACAGGGGGCATCACCGGGGAGCTGTTTTTT. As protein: CATSDTGGITGELFF.

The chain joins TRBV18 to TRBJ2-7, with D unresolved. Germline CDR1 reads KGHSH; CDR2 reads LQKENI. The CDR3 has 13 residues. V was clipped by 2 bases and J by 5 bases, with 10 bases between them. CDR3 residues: CASSPMVDHEQYF. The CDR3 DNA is TGTGCCAGCTCACCAATGGTTGACCACGAGCAGTACTTC. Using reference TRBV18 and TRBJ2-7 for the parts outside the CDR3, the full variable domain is NAGVMQNPRHLVRRRGQEARLRCSPMKGHSHVYWYRQLPEEGLKFMVYLQKENIIDESGMPKERFSAEFPKEGPSILRIQQVVRGDSAAYFCASSPMVDHEQYFGPGTRLTVT.

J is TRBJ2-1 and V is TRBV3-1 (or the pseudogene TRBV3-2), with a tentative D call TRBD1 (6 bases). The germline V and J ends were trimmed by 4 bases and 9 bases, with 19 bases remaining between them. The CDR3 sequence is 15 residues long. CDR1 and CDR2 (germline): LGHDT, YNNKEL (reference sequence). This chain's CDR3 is CASSPPRGGYGEQFF. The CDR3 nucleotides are TGTGCCAGCAGCCCTCCCCGTGGGGGCTACGGTGAGCAGTTCTTC.

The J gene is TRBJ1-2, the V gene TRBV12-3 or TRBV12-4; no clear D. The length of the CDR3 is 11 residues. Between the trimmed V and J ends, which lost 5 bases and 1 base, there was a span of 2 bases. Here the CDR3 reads CASSLNYGYTF. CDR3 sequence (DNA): TGTGCCAGCAGTCTTAACTATGGCTACACCTTC.

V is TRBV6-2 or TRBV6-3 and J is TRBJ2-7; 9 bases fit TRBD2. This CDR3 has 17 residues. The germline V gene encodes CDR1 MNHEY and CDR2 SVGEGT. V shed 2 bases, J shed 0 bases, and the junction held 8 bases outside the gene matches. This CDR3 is CASSYGGWGLASYEQYF. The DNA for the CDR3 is TGTGCCAGCAGTTACGGCGGGTGGGGACTAGCCTCCTACGAGCAGTACTTC.

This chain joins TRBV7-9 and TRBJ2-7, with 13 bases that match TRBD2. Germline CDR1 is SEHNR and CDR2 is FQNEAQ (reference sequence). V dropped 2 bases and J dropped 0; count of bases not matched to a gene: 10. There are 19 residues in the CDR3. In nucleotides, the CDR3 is TGTGCCAGCAGCTTATTCAGGACTAGCGGGGGAATGAGCTCCTACGAGCAGTACTTC. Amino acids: CASSLFRTSGGMSSYEQYF. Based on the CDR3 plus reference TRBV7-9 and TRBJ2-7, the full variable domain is DTGVSQNPRHKITKRGQNVTFRCDPISEHNRLYWYRQTLGQGPEFLTYFQNEAQLEKSRLLSDRFSAERPKGSFSTLEIQRTEQGDSAMYLCASSLFRTSGGMSSYEQYFGPGTRLTVT.

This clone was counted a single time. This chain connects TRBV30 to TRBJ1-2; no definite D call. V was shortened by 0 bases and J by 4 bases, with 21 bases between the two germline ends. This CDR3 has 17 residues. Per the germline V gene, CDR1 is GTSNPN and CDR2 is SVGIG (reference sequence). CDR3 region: CAWSVPDHVGLGYGYTF. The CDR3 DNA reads TGTGCCTGGAGTGTCCCCGACCACGTTGGGTTGGGCTATGGCTACACCTTC.

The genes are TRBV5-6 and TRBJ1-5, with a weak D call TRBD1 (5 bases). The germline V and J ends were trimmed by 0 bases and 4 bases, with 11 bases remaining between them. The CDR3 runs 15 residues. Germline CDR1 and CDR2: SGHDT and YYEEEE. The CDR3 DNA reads TGTGCCAGCAGCTTGGGTGTTAGGGGTAATCAGCCCCAGCATTTT. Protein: CASSLGVRGNQPQHF.

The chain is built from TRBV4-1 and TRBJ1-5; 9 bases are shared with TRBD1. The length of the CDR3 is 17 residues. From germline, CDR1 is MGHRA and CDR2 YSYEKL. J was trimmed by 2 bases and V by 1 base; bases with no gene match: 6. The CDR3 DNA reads TGCGCCAGCAGCCAAGTTGGGACAGGGAGGGGCAATCAGCCCCAGCATTTT. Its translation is CASSQVGTGRGNQPQHF.

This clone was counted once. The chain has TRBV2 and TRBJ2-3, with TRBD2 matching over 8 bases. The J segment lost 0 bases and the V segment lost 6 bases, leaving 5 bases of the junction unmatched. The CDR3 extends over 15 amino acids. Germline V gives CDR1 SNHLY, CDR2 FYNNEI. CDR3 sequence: CASSETSGSTDTQYF. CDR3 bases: TGTGCCAGCAGCGAAACTAGCGGAAGCACAGATACGCAGTATTTT.

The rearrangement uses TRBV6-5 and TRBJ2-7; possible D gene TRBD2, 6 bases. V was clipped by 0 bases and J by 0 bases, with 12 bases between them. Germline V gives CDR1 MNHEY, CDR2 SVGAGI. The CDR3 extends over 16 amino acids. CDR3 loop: CASSYSSSGSSYEQYF. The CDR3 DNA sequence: TGTGCCAGCAGTTACTCGAGTAGCGGTTCCTCCTACGAGCAGTACTTC.

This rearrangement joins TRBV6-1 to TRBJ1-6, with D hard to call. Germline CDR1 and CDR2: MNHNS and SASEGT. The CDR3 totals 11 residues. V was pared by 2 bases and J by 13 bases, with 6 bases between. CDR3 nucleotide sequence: TGTGCCAGCAGTGAAAGCGGGCCCCTCCACTTT. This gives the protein CASSESGPLHF.

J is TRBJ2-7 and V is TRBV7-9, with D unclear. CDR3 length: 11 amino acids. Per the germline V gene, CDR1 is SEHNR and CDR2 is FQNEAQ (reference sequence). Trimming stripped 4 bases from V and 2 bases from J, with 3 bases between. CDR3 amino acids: CASSYTYEQYF. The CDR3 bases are TGTGCCAGCAGCTATACCTACGAGCAGTACTTC. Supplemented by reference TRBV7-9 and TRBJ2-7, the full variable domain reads DTGVSQNPRHKITKRGQNVTFRCDPISEHNRLYWYRQTLGQGPEFLTYFQNEAQLEKSRLLSDRFSAERPKGSFSTLEIQRTEQGDSAMYLCASSYTYEQYFGPGTRLTVT.

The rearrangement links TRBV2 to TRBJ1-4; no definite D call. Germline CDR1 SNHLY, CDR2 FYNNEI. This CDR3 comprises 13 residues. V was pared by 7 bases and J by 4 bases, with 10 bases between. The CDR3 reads CASNPTGNEKLFF. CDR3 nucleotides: TGTGCCAGCAACCCGACCGGTAATGAAAAACTGTTTTTT.

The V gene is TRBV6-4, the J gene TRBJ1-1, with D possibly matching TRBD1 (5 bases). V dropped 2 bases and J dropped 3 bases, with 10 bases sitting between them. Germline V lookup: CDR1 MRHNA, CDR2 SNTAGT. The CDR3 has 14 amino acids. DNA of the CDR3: TGTGCCAGCAGTGACCACCTGGGGGACACTGAAGCTTTCTTT. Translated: CASSDHLGDTEAFF.

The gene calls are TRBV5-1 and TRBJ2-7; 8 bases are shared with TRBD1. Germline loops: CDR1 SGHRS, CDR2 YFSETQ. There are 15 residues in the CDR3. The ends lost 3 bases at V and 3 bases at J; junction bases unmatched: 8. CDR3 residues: CASSSPRTGSYEQYF. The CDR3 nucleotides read TGCGCCAGCAGCTCCCCCCGGACAGGGAGCTACGAGCAGTACTTC.

As DNA, the CDR3 is TGTGCCAGCAAGGGGGAGGCTAACTATGGCTACACCTTC. It yields the protein CASKGEANYGYTF. This chain joins TRBV6-5 and TRBJ1-2, with D tentatively TRBD1 (6 bases). CDR1 and CDR2 from the germline V gene are MNHEY and SVGAGI. Between the trimmed V and J ends, which lost 7 bases and 0 bases, there was a span of 9 bases. This CDR3 contains 13 residues.

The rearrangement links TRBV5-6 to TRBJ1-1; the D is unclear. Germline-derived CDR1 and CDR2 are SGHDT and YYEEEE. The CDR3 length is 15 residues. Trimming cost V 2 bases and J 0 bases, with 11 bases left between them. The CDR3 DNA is TGTGCCAGCAGCTTCGATCCCTTCATGAACACTGAAGCTTTCTTT. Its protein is CASSFDPFMNTEAFF.

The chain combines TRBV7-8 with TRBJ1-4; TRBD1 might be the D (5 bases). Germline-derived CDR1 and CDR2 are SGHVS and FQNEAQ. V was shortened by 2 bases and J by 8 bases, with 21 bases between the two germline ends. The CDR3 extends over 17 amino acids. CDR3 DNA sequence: TGTGCCAGCAGCTTATCTACCCTCGCAGTTCCAGGGGAAAAACTGTTTTTT. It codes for CASSLSTLAVPGEKLFF.

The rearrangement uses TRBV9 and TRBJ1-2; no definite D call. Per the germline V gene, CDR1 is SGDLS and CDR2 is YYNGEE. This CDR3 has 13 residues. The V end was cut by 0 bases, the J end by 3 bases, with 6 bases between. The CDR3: CASSVEADYGYTF. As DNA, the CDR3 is TGTGCCAGCAGCGTAGAGGCAGACTATGGCTACACCTTC.

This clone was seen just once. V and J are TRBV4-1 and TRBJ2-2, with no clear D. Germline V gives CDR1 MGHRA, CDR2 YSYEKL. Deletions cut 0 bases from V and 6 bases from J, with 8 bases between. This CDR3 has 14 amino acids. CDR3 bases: TGCGCCAGCAGCCAAGATAGTGAGGCCGGGGAGCTGTTTTTT. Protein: CASSQDSEAGELFF.

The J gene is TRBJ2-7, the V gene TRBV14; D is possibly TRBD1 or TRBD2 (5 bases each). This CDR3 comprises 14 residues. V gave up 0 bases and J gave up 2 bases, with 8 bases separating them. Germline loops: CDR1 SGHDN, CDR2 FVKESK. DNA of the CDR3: TGTGCCAGCAGCCAAGATGGGGGACCCTACGAGCAGTACTTC. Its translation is CASSQDGGPYEQYF.

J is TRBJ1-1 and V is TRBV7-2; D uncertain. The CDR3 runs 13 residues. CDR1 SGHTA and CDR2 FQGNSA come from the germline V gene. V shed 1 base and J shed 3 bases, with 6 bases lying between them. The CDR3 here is CASSLGPDTEAFF. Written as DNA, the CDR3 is TGTGCCAGCAGCTTAGGCCCAGACACTGAAGCTTTCTTT.

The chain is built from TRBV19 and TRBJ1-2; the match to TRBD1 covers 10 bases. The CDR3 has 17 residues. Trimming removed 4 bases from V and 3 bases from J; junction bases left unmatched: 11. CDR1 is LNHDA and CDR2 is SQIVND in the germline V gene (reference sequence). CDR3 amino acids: CASSTSPPGTGDYGYTF. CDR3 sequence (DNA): TGTGCCAGTAGTACATCCCCCCCCGGGACAGGGGACTATGGCTACACCTTC.

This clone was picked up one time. The CDR3 DNA sequence: TGTGCCAGCAGCGTGGACAGACTTGAAGCTTTCTTT. Its translation is CASSVDRLEAFF. This chain joins TRBV5-8 and TRBJ1-1; maybe TRBD1 (6 bases). The CDR3 has 12 residues. Germline loops: CDR1 SGHTS, CDR2 YDEGEE. V gave up 4 bases and J gave up 7 bases, with 11 bases separating them.

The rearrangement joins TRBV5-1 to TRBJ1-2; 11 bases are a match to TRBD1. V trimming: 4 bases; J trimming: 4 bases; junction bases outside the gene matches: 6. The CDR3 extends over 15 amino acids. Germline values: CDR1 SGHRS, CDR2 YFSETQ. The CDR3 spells CASSGWTGGGYGYTF. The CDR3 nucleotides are TGCGCCAGCAGCGGCTGGACAGGGGGCGGCTATGGCTACACCTTC.

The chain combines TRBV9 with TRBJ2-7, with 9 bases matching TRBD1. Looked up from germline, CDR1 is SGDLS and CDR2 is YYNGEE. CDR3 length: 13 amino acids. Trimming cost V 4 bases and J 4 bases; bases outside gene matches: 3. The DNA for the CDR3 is TGTGCCAGCAGCCCAGGGACAGGGTACGAGCAGTACTTC. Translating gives CASSPGTGYEQYF. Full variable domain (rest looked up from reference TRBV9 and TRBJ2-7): DSGVTQTPKHLITATGQRVTLRCSPRSGDLSVYWYQQSLDQGLQFLIQYYNGEERAKGNILERFSAQQFPDLHSELNLSSLELGDSALYFCASSPGTGYEQYFGPGTRLTVT.

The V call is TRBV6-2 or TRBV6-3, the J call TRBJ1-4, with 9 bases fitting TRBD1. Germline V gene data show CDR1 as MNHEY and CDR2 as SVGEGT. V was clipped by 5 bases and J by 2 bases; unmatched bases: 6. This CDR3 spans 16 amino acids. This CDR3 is CASSGGTGKTNEKLFF. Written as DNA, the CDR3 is TGTGCCAGCAGTGGAGGGACAGGGAAGACTAATGAAAAACTGTTTTTT.

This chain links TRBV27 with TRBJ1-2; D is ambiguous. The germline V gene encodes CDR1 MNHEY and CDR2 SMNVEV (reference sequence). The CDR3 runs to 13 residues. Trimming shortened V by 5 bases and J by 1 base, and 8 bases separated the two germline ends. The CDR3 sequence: CASSPSVNYGYTF. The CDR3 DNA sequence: TGTGCCAGCAGTCCCTCTGTTAACTATGGCTACACCTTC.

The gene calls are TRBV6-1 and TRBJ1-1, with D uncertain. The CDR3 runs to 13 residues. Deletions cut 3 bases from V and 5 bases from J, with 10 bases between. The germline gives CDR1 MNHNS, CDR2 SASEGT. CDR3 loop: CASSDTGRTEAFF. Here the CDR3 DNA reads TGTGCCAGCAGTGACACCGGCAGAACTGAAGCTTTCTTT.